The 24 T cell receptor beta chains below come from one sample, sequenced in a study of blood T cells in healthy people across ages. For the second PCR, which ran for 7 to 11 cycles, a sample-barcoded 5' primer and a J-beta primer mix were used. TCRdb re-called the 5' RACE reads with MiXCR, one entry per CDR3 protein. The repertoire consists of over a million distinct CDR3 sequences, with 42% occurring once and the leading ten covering roughly 7.9%. Sequencing was done on a sample of blood. The receptor source for this set is a woman aged 18 to 35 in good health.

The V and J genes are TRBV18 and TRBJ1-2, with 8 bases aligning to TRBD1. There are 15 residues in the CDR3. Germline-derived CDR1 and CDR2 are KGHSH and LQKENI. The trim removed 3 bases at V and 3 bases at J, leaving 6 bases unmatched. The DNA for the CDR3 is TGTGCCAGCTCACCCGGACAGGGATGGGACTATGGCTACACCTTC. Its protein is CASSPGQGWDYGYTF.

The chain combines TRBV24-1 with TRBJ2-3; no clear D. CDR1 and CDR2 from the germline V gene are KGHDR and SFDVKD. The CDR3 has 11 amino acids. V was clipped by 2 bases and J by 6 bases, with 2 bases between them. CDR3 loop: CATSDSDTQYF. DNA of the CDR3: TGTGCCACCAGTGATTCTGATACGCAGTATTTT.

The V and J genes are TRBV6-1 and TRBJ2-1; possibly TRBD1 or TRBD2 for D (6 bases each). Germline V lookup: CDR1 MNHNS, CDR2 SASEGT. V was trimmed by 4 bases and J by 12 bases, leaving 7 bases between them. This CDR3 has 10 residues. CDR3 residues: CASSAGAQFF. Here the CDR3 DNA reads TGTGCCAGCAGTGCGGGGGCGCAGTTCTTC.

This clonotype was observed a single time. CDR3 coding DNA: TGTGCCAGCGCGGCCAGGTCAGCTTACGAGCAGTACTTC. Its protein product is CASAARSAYEQYF. The chain carries TRBV6-2 or TRBV6-3 and TRBJ2-7; D not resolved. The CDR3 contains 13 residues. V gave up 8 bases and J gave up 4 bases, with 15 bases separating them. Germline loops: CDR1 MNHEY, CDR2 SVGEGT.

The chain employs TRBV14 and TRBJ2-7; D is undetermined. The last part of the DNA fits TRBJ2-5 better; the J call may be wrong. This CDR3 has 15 amino acids. Germline CDR1 and CDR2: SGHDN and FVKESK. The CDR3 sequence is CASSQGFQRTETQYF. CDR3 bases: TGTGCCAGCAGCCAAGGTTTTCAGCGAACGGAGACCCAGTACTTC.

This chain links TRBV20-1 with TRBJ2-1; 9 nucleotides line up with TRBD2. From germline, CDR1 is DFQATT and CDR2 SNEGSKA (reference sequence). The CDR3 extends over 15 amino acids. The ends lost 5 bases at V and 6 bases at J; junction bases unmatched: 11. The CDR3 sequence: CSAPAGGPLVNEQFF. CDR3 coding DNA: TGCAGTGCTCCTGCGGGAGGGCCACTGGTCAATGAGCAGTTCTTC.

This clonotype was detected only a few times. This chain joins TRBV5-1 and TRBJ1-1, with D maybe TRBD1 (5 bases). In germline, CDR1 is SGHRS, CDR2 YFSETQ. Trimming pared 2 bases from V and 1 base from J, leaving 12 bases between. The CDR3 is 15 residues long. The CDR3 nucleotides are TGCGCCAGCAGCTTTCCGAGCGGGGCGAACACTGAAGCTTTCTTT. Translated, it gives CASSFPSGANTEAFF.

This sequence joins TRBV5-1 and TRBJ1-2; 9 nucleotides line up with TRBD1. Germline trimming cut 3 bases from V and 4 bases from J; bases unmatched to any gene: 10. The germline gives CDR1 SGHRS, CDR2 YFSETQ. This CDR3 contains 16 residues. The CDR3 sequence is CASSSSGTGLAYGYTF. The CDR3 DNA reads TGCGCCAGCAGCTCATCCGGGACAGGGCTTGCCTATGGCTACACCTTC.

The CDR3 loop reads CAISESGQGHGYTF. CDR3 DNA sequence: TGTGCCATCAGTGAGTCGGGACAGGGGCATGGCTACACCTTC. The chain combines TRBV10-3 with TRBJ1-2; 10 positions match TRBD1. Germline V gives CDR1 ENHRY, CDR2 SYGVKD. V shed 0 bases and J 6 bases; nucleotides not matched to a gene: 1. CDR3 length: 14 residues.

This clonotype was seen a single time. V is TRBV5-1 and J is TRBJ2-5; TRBD1 or TRBD2 may be the D gene (6 bases each). The CDR3 runs 18 residues. Germline CDR1 and CDR2: SGHRS and YFSETQ. The V gene lost 4 bases and the J gene lost 2 bases, with 24 bases spanning the gap. The CDR3 nucleotides are TGCGCCAGCAGCCTGTCCGGGTTCGGGGGCGTACGTCAAGAGACCCAGTACTTC. Protein product: CASSLSGFGGVRQETQYF.

The chain employs TRBV6-1 and TRBJ1-5; no definite D call. The CDR3 has 16 amino acids. The germline V gene encodes CDR1 MNHNS and CDR2 SASEGT. V lost 4 bases to trimming and J lost 1 base, with 14 bases between them. CDR3 sequence (DNA): TGTGCCAGCAGTGTTCAGGTCGGCGGGAGCAATCAGCCCCAGCATTTT. It translates to CASSVQVGGSNQPQHF.

The chain uses TRBV4-2 and TRBJ2-4, with 8 bases identical to TRBD1. The trim removed 0 bases at V and 6 bases at J, leaving 7 bases unmatched. This CDR3 region has 16 residues. Germline V CDR1 and CDR2: LGHNA, YNFKEQ. CDR3 protein: CASSQERGQVGNIQYF. CDR3 DNA: TGTGCCAGCAGCCAAGAACGGGGACAGGTAGGAAACATTCAGTACTTC.

This chain uses TRBV20-1 with TRBJ2-7, with 9 bases that match TRBD1. Per germline, CDR1 DFQATT and CDR2 SNEGSKA (reference sequence). Unmatched junction bases numbered 16, after V lost 3 bases and J lost 7 bases. The length of the CDR3 is 16 residues. CDR3 nucleotide sequence: TGCAGTGCTAGTAGTGGTCGGGGACAGGGTTACAATGAGCAGTACTTC. This translates into CSASSGRGQGYNEQYF.

The V and J genes are TRBV12-3 or TRBV12-4 and TRBJ2-7; no firm D call. The CDR3 covers 14 residues. V lost 4 bases to trimming and J lost 0 bases, with 10 bases between them. CDR3 in DNA: TGTGCCAGCAGTTATCAATCCTACTCCTACGAGCAGTACTTC. It yields the protein CASSYQSYSYEQYF.

The chain joins TRBV12-5 to TRBJ2-1; weak D call: TRBD2 (5 bases). CDR3 length equals 13 residues. V lost 2 bases and J 9 bases, leaving 11 bases between the germline ends. Looked up from germline, CDR1 is LGHNT and CDR2 is FRNRAP. CDR3 amino acids: CASGLWAGTEQFF. The CDR3 region has the DNA TGTGCTAGTGGTTTGTGGGCGGGCACTGAGCAGTTCTTC.

The V gene is TRBV3-1, the J gene TRBJ2-1, with a weak D call TRBD2 (6 bases). V lost 4 bases and J 8 bases, leaving 9 bases between the germline ends. CDR3 length equals 12 residues. Germline values: CDR1 LGHDT, CDR2 YNNKEL (reference sequence). The CDR3 spells CASSPKRDEQFF. CDR3 nucleotides: TGTGCCAGCAGCCCCAAGCGGGATGAGCAGTTCTTC.

The chain recombines TRBV25-1 with TRBJ1-1, with TRBD1 as a possible D gene (5 bases). Germline V lookup: CDR1 MGHDK, CDR2 SYGVNS. V lost 4 bases and J 1 base, leaving 13 bases between the germline ends. The CDR3 runs to 15 residues. The CDR3 nucleotides read TGTGCCAGCAGTGCGGGACCACACGGGAACACTGAAGCTTTCTTT. It is translated as CASSAGPHGNTEAFF.

In this sample, this clonotype turned up a few times. The chain carries TRBV3-1 and TRBJ1-2; D ambiguous. This CDR3 spans 11 amino acids. V was trimmed by 3 bases and J by 8 bases, leaving 7 bases between them. Germline V CDR1 and CDR2: LGHDT, YNNKEL (reference sequence). The CDR3: CASSHAQGYTF. The CDR3 region has the DNA TGTGCCAGCAGCCATGCACAAGGCTACACCTTC.

As regards this clonotype: At one of its ends the junction is not consistent with the germline gene, which may arise from a read error. The chain uses TRBV3-1 and TRBJ1-2; D is unresolved. The length of the CDR3 is 15 residues. Germline V gene sequence: CDR1 LGHDT, CDR2 YNNKEL (reference sequence). The CDR3 DNA follows: TGTGCCAGCAGCCAAGAAGGGATTGCTAACTGTGGCTACACCTTC. As protein: CASSQEGIANCGYTF. Together with reference TRBV3-1 and TRBJ1-2, the CDR3 gives the full variable domain: DTAVSQTPKYLVTQMGNDKSIKCEQNLGHDTMYWYKQDSKKFLKIMFSYNNKELIINETVPNRFSPKSPDKAHLNLHINSLELGDSAVYFCASSQEGIANCGYTFGSGTRLTVV.

The chain has TRBV20-1 and TRBJ2-1; 14 bases are a match to TRBD2. There are 15 residues in the CDR3. CDR1 is DFQATT and CDR2 is SNEGSKA in the germline V gene (reference sequence). The junction had 4 bases not matched to a gene; V was cut back by 2 bases and J by 7 bases. The CDR3 nucleotides read TGCAGTGCTAGACACGGACTAGCGGGGGGAAATGAGCAGTTCTTC. It specifies CSARHGLAGGNEQFF.

There are many counts of this clonotype. V is TRBV29-1 and J is TRBJ2-3; tentatively, D is TRBD2 (6 bases). This CDR3 comprises 13 residues. The germline CDR1 and CDR2 sequences are SQVTM and ANQGSEA. CDR3 coding DNA: TGCGCTGGGCGGGGTACTAGCACAGATACGCAGTATTTT. Its translation is CAGRGTSTDTQYF.

This clonotype appeared many times. The rearrangement uses TRBV29-1 and TRBJ2-5; D unresolved. The CDR3 totals 10 residues. The germline CDR1 and CDR2 sequences are SQVTM and ANQGSEA. Trimming pared 4 bases from V and 5 bases from J, leaving 5 bases between. CDR3 region: CSVAEETQYF. The CDR3 region has the DNA TGCAGCGTTGCCGAGGAGACCCAGTACTTC.

The chain couples TRBV12-3 or TRBV12-4 to TRBJ2-1, with D tentatively TRBD2 (6 bases). V shed 6 bases and J shed 10 bases, with 19 bases lying between them. The CDR3 spans 14 residues. DNA of the CDR3: TGTGCCAGCAGCCGTACCCAGGGAGGCGGCGAGCAGTTCTTC. Translation: CASSRTQGGGEQFF.

This clonotype was observed a handful of times. The V and J genes are TRBV20-1 and TRBJ2-7, with TRBD2 as a possible D gene (5 bases). Trimming stripped 3 bases from V and 6 bases from J, with 9 bases between. Germline CDR1 is DFQATT and CDR2 is SNEGSKA (reference sequence). This CDR3 has 11 residues. The CDR3 DNA is TGCAGTGCTAGGGCTAGCCTCGAGCAGTACTTC. Translated: CSARASLEQYF.